The following is a TCR beta chain sequence with its context. Its specific antigen is unknown. The record has no base qualities; no much larger clone is one base away. Systemically healthy Caucasian individuals from Russia, approximately 39 in total and aged about 6 to 90 years, were included as donors. Each donor gave around 9 milliliters of peripheral blood, collected into EDTA-treated Vacutainer tubes. Ficoll-Paque density-gradient centrifugation was used to isolate PBMCs, with at least 6 million obtained per sample. Trizol reagent was used to extract total RNA from the PBMCs, yielding at least 5 micrograms per sample. The percentages of naive CD45RAhigh/CD27high T cells were determined by flow cytometry on a PBMC aliquot from every donor. Library creation used 5' RACE. Reads for this sample came from an Illumina HiSeq 2500. A second PCR of about 6 to 11 cycles was performed with a sample-barcoded 5' primer and a J-beta primer mix. A unique molecular identifier was introduced onto each TCR beta cDNA molecule by a template-switch 5' adaptor carrying 12 random nucleotides. Each sample yielded at least 2.5 million CDR3-containing paired-end reads. First-strand cDNA was synthesized from all RNA with the Mint cDNA synthesis kit, primed by a TRBC-specific oligonucleotide. Following uracil-DNA glycosylase treatment, a first 18-cycle PCR with universal primers M1SS and BC2_uni_R was performed on all cDNA. In the original analysis: For normalization, 1 million high-quality reads, each with a distinct molecular identifier, were randomly selected from each sample. Reads sharing molecular identifiers were discarded rather than binned into consensus sequences. MiTCR, run with a Q25 quality threshold and the strictest error-elimination algorithm, handled CDR3 identification, clonotype clustering and error correction. A nonparametric unseen species model using Euler transformation provided a lower-bound estimate of total TCR beta diversity. TCRdb handled the public reads itself, with Q25 trimming in fastp and clone calling in MiXCR, and kept productive beta chains. A single entry per CDR3 protein holds the most common genes and DNA from its merged rows. TCRdb's processing, not the authors', yielded these V and J calls. For this sample there are roughly 2 million distinct CDR3 sequences; 49% appear just once. The ten largest clones represent roughly 2% of the sample.

This specimen belongs to a study of blood T cells in healthy people across ages (dated by TCRdb to 2015 to 2017). For the study in its entirety: In model experiments, template switching captured roughly one uniquely barcoded TCR beta cDNA molecule for every two T cells. Donors of different ages were randomly distributed across sequencing lanes to avoid experimental bias. Two additional independent replicas of 1 million unique cDNA reads from the same blood draw were analyzed for two donors (one aged 18 to 29 and one aged 80 or older). The study measured age-related changes in TCR beta repertoire diversity using deep sequencing normalized with unique cDNA molecular identifiers. Donors were grouped into four age groups: young (average roughly 17 years), middle-aged (39), aged (approximately 67) and long-lived (approximately 81).

Overall results and qualifications from the work: Compared with the aged group, more naive CD4+ T cells, fewer expanded clones and increased TCR diversity were shown by the long-lived group, suggesting age selection. Total diversity estimates from one million sequenced T cells were considered lower bounds and underestimates. As age increased, observed TCR beta diversity per million T cells dropped in a roughly linear way, and a significant reduction was already evident by age 40. Observed TCR beta diversity correlated strongly with the percentage of naive T cells measured by flow cytometry. Because profiling used bulk unsorted PBMCs, naive and antigen-experienced compartments could not be compared conclusively. Because the CMV infection status of the donors was unknown, age-related changes in expanded clonotypes may potentially have been confounded.

The sequence derives from a woman aged 40-49 years in good health. Input material: blood.

The DNA sequence follows: TGCGCCAGCAGCCATCCCAGGGGCGGGTCTACAGATACGCAGTATTTT. The resulting protein is CASSHPRGGSTDTQYF. The chain is encoded by TRBV4-3 joined to TRBJ2-3; TRBD1 is a possible D gene, resting on 6 matching bases. Including the terminal cysteine and phenylalanine, the CDR3 comprises 16 residues. The DNA shown is the 48-base CDR3, in frame from base 1. The germline V gene supplies CDR1 LGHNA and CDR2 YSLEER. At the junction V is shortened by 3 bases and J by 3 bases, with 16 bases in between.